The rows below give T cell receptor beta chains drawn from one sample of a study of identifying expanded T cells in peripheral blood. Data came from immunoSEQ multiplex PCR; TCRdb stores just in-frame clones and leaves some out. Of 50,000 to 65,000 clones in the sample, about 92% were seen once. Material for sequencing was blood. All receptors derive from a person between 18 and 75 years old in good health. Both conserved end residues are part of each CDR3.

v_call: TRBV29-1
cdr3_aa: CSVEVGQGTFTYGYTF

v_call: TRBV7-2
cdr3_aa: CASSLNGLAGGLTGELFF

v_call: TRBV6-4
cdr3_aa: CASSDSSRNEQFF

v_call: TRBV6-5
cdr3_aa: CASRSTGELFF

v_call: TRBV18
cdr3_aa: CASSPRTGLNTEAFF

v_call: TRBV6-5
cdr3_aa: CASRSRGGETQYF

v_call: TRBV2
cdr3_aa: CASSPGLAIQETQYF

v_call: TRBV7-8
cdr3_aa: CASSYTRNTGELFF

v_call: TRBV5-1
cdr3_aa: CASSLDPGTDEQFF

v_call: TRBV7-9
cdr3_aa: CASSQMNTGELFF

v_call: TRBV28
cdr3_aa: CASREWSTDTQYF

v_call: TRBV7-2
cdr3_aa: CASSFSGTGPYEQYF

v_call: TRBV7-9
cdr3_aa: CASTVSGSDTGELFF